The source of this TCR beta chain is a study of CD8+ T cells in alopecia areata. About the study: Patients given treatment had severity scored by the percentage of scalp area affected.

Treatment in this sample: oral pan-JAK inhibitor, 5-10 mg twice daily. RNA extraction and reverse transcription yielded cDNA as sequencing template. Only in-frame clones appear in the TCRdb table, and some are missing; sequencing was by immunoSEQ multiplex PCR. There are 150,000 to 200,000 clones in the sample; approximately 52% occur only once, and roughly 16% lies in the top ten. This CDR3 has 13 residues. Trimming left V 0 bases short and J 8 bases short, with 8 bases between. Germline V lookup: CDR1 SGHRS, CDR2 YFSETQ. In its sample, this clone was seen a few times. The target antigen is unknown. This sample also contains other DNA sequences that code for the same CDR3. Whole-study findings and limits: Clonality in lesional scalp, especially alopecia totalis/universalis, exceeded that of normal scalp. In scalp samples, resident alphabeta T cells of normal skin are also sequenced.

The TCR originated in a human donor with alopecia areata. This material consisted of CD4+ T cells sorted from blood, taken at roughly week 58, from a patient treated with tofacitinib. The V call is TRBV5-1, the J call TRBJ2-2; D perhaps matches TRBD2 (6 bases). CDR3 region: CASSLEGTGELFF. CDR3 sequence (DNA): TGCGCCAGCAGCTTGGAAGGGACTGGGGAGCTGTTTTTT.